This TCR beta chain was profiled in a study of tumor-infiltrating lymphocytes in primary liver carcinoma. Researchers generated TCR beta cDNA from about 500 ng of total RNA, relying on a constant-region primer. Three-round nested multiplex PCR performed with slightly modified ARM-PCR produced the TCR beta libraries. The study ran its first two PCR rounds for roughly 10 cycles each, using TRBV1-TRBV30 forward primers and a C-beta reverse primer. Each CDR3 protein is one row after TCRdb ran MiXCR on the multiplex PCR reads. The table has roughly 32,000 distinct CDR3 sequences, about 79% seen once; the top ten hold approximately 40%. Germline loops: CDR1 SEHNR, CDR2 FQNEAQ (reference sequence). The CDR3 length is 18 residues. Trimming removed 1 base at V and 8 bases at J, with 24 bases between. A word on this clonotype: A read error may explain this, as a much larger clone is one base away.

Extraction of RNA together with DNA used about 18-30 mg of unsorted bulk tissue. The sequenced sample consisted of liver tumor tissue from sampling region 5. The subset denotes: tumor region T5, tumor centre. The chain joins TRBV7-9 to TRBJ2-1; D is perhaps TRBD2 (5 bases). This clonotype originated in a man in his forties with primary liver carcinoma and hepatitis B virus infection. The CDR3 DNA follows: TGTGCCAGCAGCTTAGAGGCTACTGGCGGGCCTGAGGGCGATGAGCAGTTCTTC. Its translation: CASSLEATGGPEGDEQFF.